This T cell receptor (beta chain) was retrieved from a study of radiation and T cells in renal cell carcinoma. General study findings and limits: In nephrectomy-only tumors, top 100 clonotypes averaged roughly 40%, versus 54% irradiated.

Treatment indicated: treatment-naive control, cytoreductive nephrectomy. Sequenced by immunoSEQ multiplex PCR; TCRdb stores in-frame clones only, minus some. There are more than 8,000 clones in the sample; less than 70% occur only once, and roughly 22% lies in the top ten. Turning to this clone: Its specificity is not known.

Trimming removed 0 bases from V and 1 base from J, with 7 bases in between. CDR1 is SNHLY, CDR2 FYNNEI, per germline. This CDR3 has 15 amino acids. The source of this sequence is a man between 60 and 70 years old with renal cell carcinoma. Source: tumor tissue, taken from a patient whose treatment was nephrectomy without radiotherapy. The rearrangement links TRBV2 to TRBJ1-5; D is unresolved. CDR3 sequence (DNA): TGTGCCAGCAGTGAAGCGCGGCGGAGCAATCAGCCCCAGCATTTT. Its protein product is CASSEARRSNQPQHF.